This T cell receptor beta chain was identified in a study of tumor-infiltrating lymphocytes in primary liver carcinoma. Whole-study context: Donors underwent surgery for histopathologically diagnosed primary liver carcinoma. The tumors, T1-T3 N0M0 lesions, were 4.2 to 10 cm across.

Findings and caveats of the study: It was tumor-adjacent and tumor-blood pairs that overlapped less than tumor region pairs did.

As for this clonotype: Its target is not known. Relative to the germline gene, one junction end is altered; a read error may explain this.

Unsorted whole blood yielded the blood RNA, and germline DNA was also extracted. TCR beta cDNA was reverse-transcribed from roughly 0.45 ug of total RNA. The reaction used a constant-region primer and ProtoScript II reverse transcriptase. Modified slightly, ARM-PCR produced TCR beta libraries over three nested multiplex PCR rounds. Each CDR3 protein gets one entry after TCRdb re-called the multiplex PCR reads with MiXCR. The table lists fewer than 350,000 distinct CDR3 sequences, around three fifths of them singletons. The sequenced sample was peripheral blood. The clonotype originates from a middle-aged man with primary liver carcinoma and hepatitis B virus infection.

CDR3 DNA: TGTGTCAGCGCCTCTCAGCGGGAATACAATGAGCAGTTCTTC. It encodes CVSASQREYNEQFF. The chain employs TRBV12-3 or TRBV12-4 and TRBJ2-1; 7 bases match TRBD2. The length of the CDR3 is 14 residues.